These 14 T cell receptor beta chains share one sample of origin, sequenced in a study of post-analysis software for immune sequencing data. Their cognate antigens are unknown. The library was made from cDNA and included unique molecular identifiers. One entry per CDR3 protein, called by TCRdb with MiXCR from the PCR reads. In the table there are hundreds of thousands of distinct CDR3 sequences, approximately 60% of which are singletons. Whole-study results and caveats: In patients, five TRBV segments were more frequent than in controls, with TRBV5-6, TRBV5-1 and TRBV20-1 among them.

Sequences were obtained from blood. Receptors originate from a girl aged 2-9 years with multiple sclerosis.

J is TRBJ2-4 and V is TRBV5-1, with 7 bases identical to TRBD1. Germline lookup yields CDR1 SGHRS and CDR2 YFSETQ. The CDR3 is made up of 14 amino acids. The trim removed 4 bases at V and 9 bases at J, leaving 10 bases unmatched. The CDR3 DNA reads TGCGCCAGCAGCCCGGGACAGCCAAGATCCATTCAGTACTTC. Amino acid sequence: CASSPGQPRSIQYF.

Details on this clonotype: An end of the junction differs from the germline gene, which may be a read error. The gene calls are TRBV5-6 and TRBJ2-4; 7 bases are a match to TRBD2. There are 16 residues in the CDR3. Germline lookup yields CDR1 SGHDT and CDR2 YYEEEE. CDR3 protein: CASGLMRELAKNIQYF. Written as DNA, the CDR3 is TGTGCCAGCGGCTTGATGCGGGAGCTAGCCAAAAACATTCAGTACTTC.

The rearrangement links TRBV2 to TRBJ2-1; TRBD2 agrees at 8 bases. V dropped 3 bases and J dropped 4; count of bases not matched to a gene: 5. The CDR3 is 15 residues long. Germline-derived CDR1 and CDR2 are SNHLY and FYNNEI. The CDR3 region is CASSETGLVYNEQFF. Written as DNA, the CDR3 is TGTGCCAGCAGTGAGACGGGACTAGTTTACAATGAGCAGTTCTTC.

The rearrangement joins TRBV6-6 to TRBJ1-1; D is unresolved. Germline loops: CDR1 MNHNY, CDR2 SVGAGI (reference sequence). The CDR3 covers 13 residues. The V end lost 6 bases, the J end lost 7 bases, and 15 bases lay between the germline ends. CDR3 DNA sequence: TGTGCCAGCAGCCGCGGCGGAGGCGGTGAAGCTTTCTTT. Translation: CASSRGGGGEAFF.

This chain links TRBV10-1 with TRBJ2-3; D not certain. This CDR3 is 14 amino acids long. Between the trimmed V and J ends, which lost 3 bases and 2 bases, there was a span of 9 bases. CDR1 and CDR2 from the germline V gene are WNHNN and SYGVQD (reference sequence). The CDR3 nucleotides read TGCGCCAGCAGTGACGACGGTTACACAGATACGCAGTATTTT. This sequence encodes CASSDDGYTDTQYF.

The chain uses TRBV24-1 and TRBJ2-1; a possible D gene is TRBD2 (5 bases). Per the germline V gene, CDR1 is KGHDR and CDR2 is SFDVKD. V was pared by 1 base and J by 10 bases, with 10 bases between. This CDR3 comprises 13 residues. The CDR3 reads CATSDFNGEEQFF. Here the CDR3 DNA reads TGTGCCACCAGTGATTTTAACGGGGAGGAGCAGTTCTTC.

The chain employs TRBV15 and TRBJ2-3; 9 nucleotides agree with TRBD1. The CDR3 loop spans 17 amino acids. From germline, CDR1 is LNHNV and CDR2 YYDKDF (reference sequence). After removal of 3 bases from V and 2 bases from J, the junction contained 9 bases not matched to a gene. CDR3 nucleotides: TGTGCCACCAGCAGCCCCCGGGACAGGGTTTCCACAGATACGCAGTATTTT. This gives the protein CATSSPRDRVSTDTQYF.

The chain links TRBV2 to TRBJ2-1, with 7 bases aligning to TRBD1. The CDR3 length is 11 residues. Germline V lookup: CDR1 SNHLY, CDR2 FYNNEI. The junction had 5 bases not matched to a gene; V was cut back by 10 bases and J by 8 bases. CDR3 nucleotides: TGTGCCATCACAGGGGCCCATGAGCAGTTCTTC. It is translated as CAITGAHEQFF.

V and J are TRBV7-9 and TRBJ2-7; 7 positions agree with TRBD1. Germline CDR1 is SEHNR and CDR2 is FQNEAQ (reference sequence). The ends lost 3 bases at V and 5 bases at J; junction bases unmatched: 7. The length of the CDR3 is 14 residues. Here the CDR3 reads CASSLDLTGDEQYF. CDR3 DNA sequence: TGTGCCAGCAGCTTGGACCTTACAGGGGACGAGCAGTACTTC.

The chain has TRBV7-9 and TRBJ2-1; 9 bases map to TRBD2. The CDR3 is 16 amino acids. V lost 3 bases to trimming and J lost 5 bases; unmatched junction nucleotides: 8. Germline assignment: CDR1 SEHNR and CDR2 FQNEAQ (reference sequence). The CDR3 sequence is CASSFLSGRPDNEQFF. CDR3 nucleotides: TGTGCCAGCAGCTTTTTAAGCGGGAGGCCAGACAATGAGCAGTTCTTC.

This chain connects TRBV4-1 to TRBJ1-2, with D unclear. Germline CDR1 and CDR2: MGHRA and YSYEKL. The CDR3 has 16 amino acids. The germline V and J ends were trimmed by 0 bases and 8 bases, with 19 bases remaining between them. The CDR3 spells CASSQDLGRRMRGYTF. Written as DNA, the CDR3 is TGCGCCAGCAGCCAAGATCTAGGCAGGCGGATGAGAGGCTACACCTTC.

The genes are TRBV6-5 and TRBJ2-7, with a possible D match to TRBD1 (7 bases). CDR1 MNHEY and CDR2 SVGAGI come from the germline V gene. V lost 2 bases, J lost 4 bases, and 15 bases lay in between. The CDR3 runs 15 residues. Here the CDR3 reads CASSYAQGGPYEQYF. The CDR3 nucleotides are TGTGCCAGCAGTTACGCCCAGGGGGGACCATACGAGCAGTACTTC.

This chain connects TRBV15 to TRBJ2-7; TRBD2 matches 9 bases. The end of the DNA aligns better with TRBJ2-5, so the J call may be wrong. Germline V lookup: CDR1 LNHNV, CDR2 YYDKDF (reference sequence). The CDR3 is 14 residues long. The CDR3 protein is CATSRIAGEETQYF. DNA of the CDR3: TGTGCCACCAGCAGAATAGCGGGGGAGGAGACCCAGTACTTC.

This chain links TRBV10-3 with TRBJ2-1; 9 nucleotides line up with TRBD2. The V and J ends lost 6 bases and 0 bases, in that order; junction bases with no gene match: 3. Germline CDR1 is ENHRY and CDR2 is SYGVKD. The CDR3 runs to 15 residues. The CDR3 sequence: CAIRDSGSSYNEQFF. The CDR3 nucleotides read TGTGCCATCAGGGATAGCGGGAGCTCCTACAATGAGCAGTTCTTC.